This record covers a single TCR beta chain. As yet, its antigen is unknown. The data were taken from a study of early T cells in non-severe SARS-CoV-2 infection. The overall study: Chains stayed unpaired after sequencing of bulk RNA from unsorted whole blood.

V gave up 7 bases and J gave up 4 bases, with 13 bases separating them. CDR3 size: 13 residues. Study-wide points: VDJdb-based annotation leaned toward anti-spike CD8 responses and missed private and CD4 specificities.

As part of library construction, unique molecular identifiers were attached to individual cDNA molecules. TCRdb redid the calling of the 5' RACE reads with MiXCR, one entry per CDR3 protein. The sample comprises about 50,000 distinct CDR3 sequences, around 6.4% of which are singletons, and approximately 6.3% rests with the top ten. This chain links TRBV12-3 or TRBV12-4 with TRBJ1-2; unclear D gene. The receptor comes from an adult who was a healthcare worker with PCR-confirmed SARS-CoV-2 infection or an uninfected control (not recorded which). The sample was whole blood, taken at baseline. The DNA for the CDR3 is TGTGCCAGCACCCTAGGGAGACCCTATGGCTACACCTTC. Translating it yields CASTLGRPYGYTF.